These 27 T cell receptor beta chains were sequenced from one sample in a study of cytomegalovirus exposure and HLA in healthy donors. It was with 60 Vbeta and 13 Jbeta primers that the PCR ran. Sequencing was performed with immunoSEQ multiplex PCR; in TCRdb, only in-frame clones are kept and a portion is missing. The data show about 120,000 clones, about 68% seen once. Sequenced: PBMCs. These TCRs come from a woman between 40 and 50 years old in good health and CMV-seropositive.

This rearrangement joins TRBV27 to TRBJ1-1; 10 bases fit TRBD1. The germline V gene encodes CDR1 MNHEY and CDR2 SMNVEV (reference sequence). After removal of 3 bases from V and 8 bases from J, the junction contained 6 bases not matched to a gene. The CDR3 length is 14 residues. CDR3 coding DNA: TGTGCCAGCAGTTTGGGGGACAGGGGTTCAGAAGCTTTCTTT. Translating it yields CASSLGDRGSEAFF.

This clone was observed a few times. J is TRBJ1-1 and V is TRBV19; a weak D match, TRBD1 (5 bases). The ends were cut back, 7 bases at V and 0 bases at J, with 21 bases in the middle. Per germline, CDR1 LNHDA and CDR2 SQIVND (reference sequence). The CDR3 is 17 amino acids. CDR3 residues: CASTLGATWRMNTEAFF. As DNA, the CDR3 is TGTGCCAGTACCCTAGGGGCTACCTGGCGCATGAACACTGAAGCTTTCTTT.

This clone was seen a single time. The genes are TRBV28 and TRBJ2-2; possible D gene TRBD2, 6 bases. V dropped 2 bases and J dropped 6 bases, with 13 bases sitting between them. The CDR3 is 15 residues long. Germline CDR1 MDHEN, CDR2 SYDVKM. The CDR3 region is CASSLRLTSSGELFF. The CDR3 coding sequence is TGTGCCAGCAGTTTAAGATTGACTAGTTCCGGGGAGCTGTTTTTT. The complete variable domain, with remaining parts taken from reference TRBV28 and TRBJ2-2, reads DVKVTQSSRYLVKRTGEKVFLECVQDMDHENMFWYRQDPGLGLRLIYFSYDVKMKEKGDIPEGYSVSREKKERFSLILESASTNQTSMYLCASSLRLTSSGELFFGEGSRLTVL.

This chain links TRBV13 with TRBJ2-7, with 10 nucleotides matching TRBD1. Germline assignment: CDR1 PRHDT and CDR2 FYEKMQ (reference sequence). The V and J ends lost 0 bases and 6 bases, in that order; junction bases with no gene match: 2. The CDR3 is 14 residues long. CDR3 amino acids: CASSLGTGGSEQYF. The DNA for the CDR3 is TGTGCCAGCAGCTTAGGGACAGGGGGCTCCGAGCAGTACTTC. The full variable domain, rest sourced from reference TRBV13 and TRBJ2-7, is AAGVIQSPRHLIKEKRETATLKCYPIPRHDTVYWYQQGPGQDPQFLISFYEKMQSDKGSIPDRFSAQQFSDYHSELNMSSLELGDSALYFCASSLGTGGSEQYFGPGTRLTVT.

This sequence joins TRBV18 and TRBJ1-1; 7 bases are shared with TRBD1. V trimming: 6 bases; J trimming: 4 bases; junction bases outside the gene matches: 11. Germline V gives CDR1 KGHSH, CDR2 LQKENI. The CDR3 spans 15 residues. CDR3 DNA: TGTGCCAGCTCCTACTGGACAGGCGGCCCCACTGAAGCTTTCTTT. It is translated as CASSYWTGGPTEAFF.

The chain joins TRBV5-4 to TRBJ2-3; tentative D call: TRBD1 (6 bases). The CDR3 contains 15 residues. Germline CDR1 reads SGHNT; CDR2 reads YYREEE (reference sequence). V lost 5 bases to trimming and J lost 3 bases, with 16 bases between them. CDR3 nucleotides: TGTGCCAGCAGGTCCGGGACAATGGGAACAGATACGCAGTATTTT. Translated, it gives CASRSGTMGTDTQYF. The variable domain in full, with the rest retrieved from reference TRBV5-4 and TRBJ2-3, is ETGVTQSPTHLIKTRGQQVTLRCSSQSGHNTVSWYQQALGQGPQFIFQYYREEENGRGNFPPRFSGLQFPNYSSELNVNALELDDSALYLCASRSGTMGTDTQYFGPGTRLTVL.

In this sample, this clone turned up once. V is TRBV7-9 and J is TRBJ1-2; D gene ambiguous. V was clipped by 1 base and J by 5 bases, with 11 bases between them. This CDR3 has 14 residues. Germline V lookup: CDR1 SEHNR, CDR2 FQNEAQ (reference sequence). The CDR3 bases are TGTGCCAGCAGCTTAGTTGTCAGCGTATATGGCTACACCTTC. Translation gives CASSLVVSVYGYTF. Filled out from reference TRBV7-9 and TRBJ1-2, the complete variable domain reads DTGVSQNPRHKITKRGQNVTFRCDPISEHNRLYWYRQTLGQGPEFLTYFQNEAQLEKSRLLSDRFSAERPKGSFSTLEIQRTEQGDSAMYLCASSLVVSVYGYTFGSGTRLTVV.

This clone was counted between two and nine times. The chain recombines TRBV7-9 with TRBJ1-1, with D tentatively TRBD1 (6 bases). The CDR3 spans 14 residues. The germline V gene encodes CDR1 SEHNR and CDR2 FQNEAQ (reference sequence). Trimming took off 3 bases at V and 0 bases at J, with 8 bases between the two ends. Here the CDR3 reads CASSFGQMNTEAFF. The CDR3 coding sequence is TGTGCCAGCAGCTTTGGACAGATGAACACTGAAGCTTTCTTT.

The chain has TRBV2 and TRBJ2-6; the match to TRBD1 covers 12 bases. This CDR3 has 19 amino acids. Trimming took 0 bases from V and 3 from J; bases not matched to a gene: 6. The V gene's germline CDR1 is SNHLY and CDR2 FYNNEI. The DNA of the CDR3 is TGTGCCAGCAGTGAAGCTCGGGACAGGGGGCTTAGTGGGGCCAACGTCCTGACTTTC. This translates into CASSEARDRGLSGANVLTF.

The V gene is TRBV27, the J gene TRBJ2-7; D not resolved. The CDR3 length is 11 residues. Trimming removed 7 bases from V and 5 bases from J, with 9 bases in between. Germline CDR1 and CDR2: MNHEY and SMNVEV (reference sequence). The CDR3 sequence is CASTKGDEQYF. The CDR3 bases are TGTGCCAGCACGAAAGGAGACGAGCAGTACTTC.

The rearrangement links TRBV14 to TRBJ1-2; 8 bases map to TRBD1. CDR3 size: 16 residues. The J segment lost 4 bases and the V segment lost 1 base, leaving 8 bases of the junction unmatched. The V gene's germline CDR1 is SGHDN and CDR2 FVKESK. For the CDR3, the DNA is TGTGCCAGCAGCCAAGTCCTCAGGGGGCTGTCCTATGGCTACACCTTC. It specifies CASSQVLRGLSYGYTF.

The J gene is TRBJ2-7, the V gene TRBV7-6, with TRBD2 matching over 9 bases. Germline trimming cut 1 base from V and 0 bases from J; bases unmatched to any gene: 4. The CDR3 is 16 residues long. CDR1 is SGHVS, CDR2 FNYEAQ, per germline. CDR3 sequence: CASSLVSGSPSYEQYF. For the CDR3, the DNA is TGTGCCAGCAGCTTAGTTAGCGGGAGCCCCTCCTACGAGCAGTACTTC.

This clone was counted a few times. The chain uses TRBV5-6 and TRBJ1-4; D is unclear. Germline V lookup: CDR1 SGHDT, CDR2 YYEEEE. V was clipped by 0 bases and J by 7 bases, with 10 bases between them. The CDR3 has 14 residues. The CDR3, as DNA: TGTGCCAGCAGCTTGGTGCATGGAGGTGAAAAACTGTTTTTT. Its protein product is CASSLVHGGEKLFF.

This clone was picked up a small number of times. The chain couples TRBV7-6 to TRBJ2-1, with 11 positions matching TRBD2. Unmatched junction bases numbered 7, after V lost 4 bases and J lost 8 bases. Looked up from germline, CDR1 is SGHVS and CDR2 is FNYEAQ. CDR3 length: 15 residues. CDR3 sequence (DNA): TGTGCCAGCAGCTACTTAGCGGGAGGGAACGATGAGCAGTTCTTC. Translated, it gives CASSYLAGGNDEQFF. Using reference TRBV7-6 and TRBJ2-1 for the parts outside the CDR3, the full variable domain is GAGVSQSPRYKVTKRGQDVALRCDPISGHVSLYWYRQALGQGPEFLTYFNYEAQQDKSGLPNDRFSAERPEGSISTLTIQRTEQRDSAMYRCASSYLAGGNDEQFFGPGTRLTVL.

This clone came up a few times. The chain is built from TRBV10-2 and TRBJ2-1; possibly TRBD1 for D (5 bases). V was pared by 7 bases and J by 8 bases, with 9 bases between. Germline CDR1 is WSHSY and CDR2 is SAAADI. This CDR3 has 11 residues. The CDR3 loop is CASTVGDEQFF. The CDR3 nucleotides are TGCGCCAGCACCGTAGGGGATGAGCAGTTCTTC.

The chain's CDR3 is CASSQGTSGTAYEQYF. DNA of the CDR3: TGCGCCAGCAGCCAAGGCACTTCCGGGACAGCTTACGAGCAGTACTTC. V usage is TRBV4-1 and J usage is TRBJ2-7, with 7 bases fitting TRBD1. In germline, CDR1 is MGHRA, CDR2 YSYEKL. This CDR3 has 16 residues. Trimming cost V 1 base and J 4 bases; bases outside gene matches: 10.

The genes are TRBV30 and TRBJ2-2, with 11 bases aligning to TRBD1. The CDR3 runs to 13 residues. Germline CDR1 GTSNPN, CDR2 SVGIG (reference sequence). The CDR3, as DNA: TGTTCAGGGACAGGGGGAAGGACCGGGGAGCTGTTTTTT. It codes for CSGTGGRTGELFF.

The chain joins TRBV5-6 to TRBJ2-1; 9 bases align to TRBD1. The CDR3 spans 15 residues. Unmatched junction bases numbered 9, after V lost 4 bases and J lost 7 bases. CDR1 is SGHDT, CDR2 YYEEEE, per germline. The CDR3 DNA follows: TGTGCCAGCAGCCGGAGACAGGGGGAGAGAAATGAGCAGTTCTTC. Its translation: CASSRRQGERNEQFF.

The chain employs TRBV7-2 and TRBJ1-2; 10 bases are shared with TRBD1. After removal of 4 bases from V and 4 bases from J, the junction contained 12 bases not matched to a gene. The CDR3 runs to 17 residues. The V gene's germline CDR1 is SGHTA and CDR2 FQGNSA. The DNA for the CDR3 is TGTGCCAGCAGCTGGGCCGGGACAGGGGTATCTTCCTATGGCTACACCTTC. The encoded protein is CASSWAGTGVSSYGYTF. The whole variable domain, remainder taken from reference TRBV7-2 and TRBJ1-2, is GAGVSQSPSNKVTEKGKDVELRCDPISGHTALYWYRQSLGQGLEFLIYFQGNSAPDKSGLPSDRFSAERTGGSVSTLTIQRTQQEDSAVYLCASSWAGTGVSSYGYTFGSGTRLTVV.

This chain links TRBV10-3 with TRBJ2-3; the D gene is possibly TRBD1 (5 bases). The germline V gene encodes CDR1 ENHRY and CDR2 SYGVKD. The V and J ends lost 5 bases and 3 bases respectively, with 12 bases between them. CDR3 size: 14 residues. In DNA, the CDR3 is TGTGCCATCAGTTGGACAAGGCTTACAGATACGCAGTATTTT. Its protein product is CAISWTRLTDTQYF.

This chain's CDR3 is CASQLSRDYYGELFF. CDR3 sequence (DNA): TGTGCCAGCCAGCTGTCCCGGGACTATTACGGGGAGCTGTTTTTT. This chain connects TRBV5-6 to TRBJ2-2, with TRBD2 matching over 7 bases. The junction had 13 bases not matched to a gene; V was cut back by 7 bases and J by 7 bases. This CDR3 has 15 amino acids. Germline assignment: CDR1 SGHDT and CDR2 YYEEEE.

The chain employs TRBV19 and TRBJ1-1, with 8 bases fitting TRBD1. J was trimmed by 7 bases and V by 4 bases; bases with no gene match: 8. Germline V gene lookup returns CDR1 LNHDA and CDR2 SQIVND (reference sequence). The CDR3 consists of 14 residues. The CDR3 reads CASSTLGQGLEAFF. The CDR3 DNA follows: TGTGCCAGTAGTACCCTCGGACAGGGACTTGAAGCTTTCTTT.

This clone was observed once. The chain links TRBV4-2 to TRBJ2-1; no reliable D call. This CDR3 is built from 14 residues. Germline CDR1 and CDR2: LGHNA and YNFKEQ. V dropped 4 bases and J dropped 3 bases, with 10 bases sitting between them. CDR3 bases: TGTGCCAGCAGCCCCGGAAGCGTCTACAATGAGCAGTTCTTC. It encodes CASSPGSVYNEQFF.

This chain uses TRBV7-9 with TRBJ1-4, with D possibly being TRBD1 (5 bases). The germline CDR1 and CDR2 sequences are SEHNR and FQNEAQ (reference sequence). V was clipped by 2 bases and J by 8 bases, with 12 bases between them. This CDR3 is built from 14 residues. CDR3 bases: TGTGCCAGCAGCTTAACCCAGGGAGGCGAAAAACTGTTTTTT. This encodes CASSLTQGGEKLFF.

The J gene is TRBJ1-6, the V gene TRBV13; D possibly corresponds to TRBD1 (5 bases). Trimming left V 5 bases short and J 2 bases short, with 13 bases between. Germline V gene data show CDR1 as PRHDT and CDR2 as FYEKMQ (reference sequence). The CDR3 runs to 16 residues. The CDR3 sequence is CASSLGGAAYNSPLHF. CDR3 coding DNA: TGTGCCAGCAGCCTCGGTGGGGCAGCCTATAATTCACCCCTCCACTTT.

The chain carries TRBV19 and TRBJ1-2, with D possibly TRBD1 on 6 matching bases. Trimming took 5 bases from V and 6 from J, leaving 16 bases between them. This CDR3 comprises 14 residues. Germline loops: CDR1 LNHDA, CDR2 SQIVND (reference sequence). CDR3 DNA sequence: TGTGCCAGTAGTCATCGACCGGGACACGATGGCTACACCTTC. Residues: CASSHRPGHDGYTF.

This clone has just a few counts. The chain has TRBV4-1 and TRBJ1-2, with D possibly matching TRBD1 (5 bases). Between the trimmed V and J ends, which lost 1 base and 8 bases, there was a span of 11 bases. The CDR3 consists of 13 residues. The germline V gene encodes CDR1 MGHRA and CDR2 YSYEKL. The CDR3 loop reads CASSQGPQGGYTF. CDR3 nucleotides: TGCGCCAGCAGCCAAGGCCCCCAGGGCGGCTACACCTTC.